This is a list of T cell receptor beta chains from one sample in a study of graft-versus-host responses after intestinal transplantation. Clones were sequenced by immunoSEQ multiplex PCR, and TCRdb holds only the in-frame ones, with some missing. The sample shows over 55,000 clones, under 90% of them seen only once. Antigens for these TCRs are unknown. Sample: unstimulated CD4+ T cells sorted from spleen or lymph node cells, taken before transplant. The source of these receptors is a human donor who was the organ donor for an intestinal transplant. Each CDR3 is given with its conserved first and last residue. The D gene is left open where the match is weak. Clone size is given for some rows only: seen once, a few or many times, or a class if the clone is expanded.

d_call	clone_size	v_call	j_call	cdr3_aa	cdr3_nt
TRBD2	-	TRBV9	TRBJ2-3	CASSVWRGGTDTQYF	TGTGCCAGCAGCGTCTGGCGGGGGGGCACAGATACGCAGTATTTT
TRBD2	-	TRBV5-6	TRBJ2-3	CASSLFSGGVVDTQYF	TGTGCCAGCAGCTTGTTTAGCGGGGGGGTGGTAGATACGCAGTATTTT
-	-	TRBV28	TRBJ1-5	CASSLRRSSQPQHF	TGTGCCAGCAGCCTGAGGCGTTCCTCTCAGCCCCAGCATTTT
-	-	TRBV4-3	TRBJ2-3	CASSHSGTSTDTQYF	TGCGCCAGCAGCCATTCCGGGACTAGCACAGATACGCAGTATTTT
-	-	TRBV27	TRBJ1-2	CASSFTGSAVYGYTF	TGTGCCAGCAGCTTTACGGGTAGCGCTGTGTATGGCTACACCTTC
-	once	TRBV7-9	TRBJ2-5	CASSRQGFQETQYF	TGTGCCAGCAGCCGTCAGGGGTTCCAAGAGACCCAGTACTTC
TRBD1	-	TRBV5-6	TRBJ1-6	CASSGGTGSRNSPLHF	TGTGCCAGCAGCGGGGGGACAGGGAGTAGGAATTCACCCCTCCACTTT
TRBD1	-	TRBV5-1	TRBJ2-2	CASGQGRTGELFF	TGCGCCAGCGGACAGGGGAGAACCGGGGAGCTGTTTTTT
-	-	TRBV10-3	TRBJ1-5	CAIRPDNSNQPQHF	TGTGCCATCAGGCCAGATAATAGCAATCAGCCCCAGCATTTT
TRBD1	-	TRBV2	TRBJ1-5	CASSPQGGSNQPQHF	TGTGCCAGCTCCCCCCAGGGGGGCAGCAATCAGCCCCAGCATTTT
TRBD1	-	TRBV7-2	TRBJ1-1	CASSDRQGARAAFF	TGTGCCAGCAGCGATAGACAGGGGGCGAGAGCAGCTTTCTTT
-	-	TRBV20-1	TRBJ1-1	CGRSGNTEAFF	TGCGGAAGATCAGGGAACACTGAAGCTTTCTTT
-	-	TRBV4-2	TRBJ1-6	CASSQAGIRSPLHF	TGTGCCAGCAGCCAAGCGGGGATACGGTCACCCCTCCACTTT
TRBD2	-	TRBV5-1	TRBJ2-1	CASSFSGGATVDEQFF	TGCGCCAGCAGCTTTAGCGGGGGGGCCACGGTCGATGAGCAGTTCTTC
-	-	TRBV5-6	TRBJ1-3	CASSFSTGFGNTIYF	TGTGCCAGCAGCTTCAGTACAGGGTTTGGAAACACCATATATTTT
-	-	TRBV5-1	TRBJ1-6	CASSLNGGNSPLHF	TGCGCCAGCAGCTTGAACGGGGGGAATTCACCCCTCCACTTT
-	-	TRBV5-1	TRBJ1-1	CASSLDRAGWMNTEAFF	TGCGCCAGCAGCTTGGACAGGGCTGGTTGGATGAACACTGAAGCTTTCTTT
TRBD1	-	TRBV27	TRBJ2-5	CASSLDVTGGGGETQYF	TGTGCCAGCAGTTTAGACGTGACAGGGGGCGGAGGGGAGACCCAGTACTTC
TRBD1	few	TRBV6-4	TRBJ1-2	CASIRDSREGYTF	TGTGCCAGCATACGGGACAGTCGGGAAGGCTACACCTTC
-	-	TRBV5-1	TRBJ1-1	CASSLINKNTEAFF	TGCGCCAGCAGCTTGATCAACAAGAACACTGAAGCTTTCTTT
-	-	TRBV9	TRBJ1-1	CASSVGWEMNTEAFF	TGTGCCAGCAGCGTAGGATGGGAGATGAACACTGAAGCTTTCTTT
-	once	TRBV19	TRBJ1-3	CASSMTGAGNTIYF	TGTGCCAGTAGTATGACGGGGGCTGGAAACACCATATATTTT
TRBD2	-	TRBV28	TRBJ2-1	CASSFGRPRYNEQFF	TGTGCCAGCAGCTTCGGGAGGCCCAGATACAATGAGCAGTTCTTC
-	-	TRBV6-6	TRBJ2-1	CASSGLINEQFF	TGTGCCAGCAGTGGACTTATAAATGAGCAGTTCTTC
TRBD2	-	TRBV5-1	TRBJ2-3	CASSLALGGARADTQYF	TGCGCCAGCAGCTTGGCCCTCGGGGGGGCCCGGGCAGATACGCAGTATTTT
TRBD2	-	TRBV7-2	TRBJ2-5	CASSPYKRGGGETQYF	TGTGCCAGCAGTCCCTATAAGCGGGGGGGCGGGGAGACCCAGTACTTC
-	-	TRBV18	TRBJ1-1	CASSLGVNTEAFF	TGTGCCAGCTCCCTTGGAGTGAACACTGAAGCTTTCTTT
-	-	TRBV28	TRBJ1-2	CASSFRVHYGYTF	TGTGCCAGCAGTTTCAGGGTTCACTATGGCTACACCTTC
-	-	TRBV28	TRBJ1-3	CASSLLVGQAGNTIYF	TGTGCCAGCAGTTTATTGGTGGGGCAAGCTGGAAACACCATATATTTT
-	-	TRBV4-1	TRBJ2-3	CASSQDPQRAVDTQYF	TGCGCCAGCAGCCAAGATCCCCAGCGGGCCGTAGATACGCAGTATTTT
TRBD2	-	TRBV12-5	TRBJ2-3	CASGFGGGDTQYF	TGTGCTAGTGGTTTCGGGGGGGGAGATACGCAGTATTTT
-	-	TRBV5-6	TRBJ2-1	CASSLRGYYNEQFF	TGTGCCAGCAGCTTAAGAGGTTACTACAATGAGCAGTTCTTC
-	-	TRBV5-8	TRBJ1-2	CASSLTAYGYTF	TGTGCCAGCAGCTTGACAGCTTATGGCTACACCTTC
TRBD2	-	TRBV10-3	TRBJ2-5	CAISERLAGMETQYF	TGTGCCATCAGTGAAAGGCTAGCGGGGATGGAGACCCAGTACTTC
TRBD1	-	TRBV18	TRBJ1-2	CASRTGDYGYTF	TGTGCCAGCCGTACAGGGGACTATGGCTACACCTTC
-	few	TRBV6-6	TRBJ1-6	CASSYSSTGLYSPLHF	TGTGCCAGCAGTTACTCCTCGACAGGTCTCTATTCACCCCTCCACTTT
-	-	TRBV4-3	TRBJ1-6	CASSQSRQYNSPLHF	TGCGCCAGCAGCCAAAGTCGACAGTATAATTCACCCCTCCACTTT
TRBD1	-	TRBV28	TRBJ1-3	CASSRRQGAHITGNTIYF	TGTGCCAGCAGCCGCCGACAGGGGGCGCATATAACTGGAAACACCATATATTTT
TRBD1	-	TRBV28	TRBJ2-1	CASSPIRDRDNEQFF	TGTGCCAGCAGTCCCATCCGGGACAGGGACAATGAGCAGTTCTTC
TRBD1	-	TRBV9	TRBJ1-6	CASSVEDRVRLDSPLHF	TGTGCCAGCAGCGTAGAGGACAGGGTAAGGTTGGATTCACCCCTCCACTTT
TRBD1	-	TRBV28	TRBJ2-2	CASSPWDSDNGELFF	TGTGCCAGCAGCCCTTGGGACAGTGATAACGGGGAGCTGTTTTTT
-	-	TRBV4-2	TRBJ2-3	CASSRPGGGAGYPDTQYF	TGTGCCAGCAGCCGACCTGGTGGAGGGGCCGGATATCCAGATACGCAGTATTTT
-	-	TRBV10-1	TRBJ2-3	CASSVEGSTDTQYF	TGCGCCAGCAGTGTGGAGGGCTCCACAGATACGCAGTATTTT
TRBD1	-	TRBV7-2	TRBJ2-2	CASSLQGDTGELFF	TGTGCCAGCAGCTTACAGGGGGACACCGGGGAGCTGTTTTTT
-	-	TRBV28	TRBJ2-1	CASSRRENPLYNEQFF	TGTGCCAGCAGCCGCCGAGAGAACCCCCTTTACAATGAGCAGTTCTTC